The source of this T cell receptor (beta chain) is a study of graft-versus-host responses after intestinal transplantation (dated by TCRdb to the early 2020s). Some background on the complete study: The transplants that recipients got were multivisceral, liver-intestinal, or isolated intestinal. Donor T cell macrochimerism was defined as a peak of at least 4% donor T cells among recipient peripheral blood mononuclear cells. Anti-thymocyte globulin induction was given to all recipients, followed by maintenance tacrolimus and steroids for around three years. To identify alloreactive clones, pre-transplant mixed lymphocyte reaction products were sequenced and compared with unstimulated pre-transplant donor and recipient T cells. Rather than being sequenced by the commercial service, samples from a few later patients were sequenced in-house on an Illumina MiSeq and processed with MiXCR. The cohort enrolled about two dozen intestinal transplant recipients including one retransplant, and 3 patients lacking pretransplant specimens were excluded. After intestinal transplantation, graft-versus-host and host-versus-graft alloreactive T cell clones were followed in the graft, circulation and bone marrow using bulk TCR-beta CDR3 sequencing.

Library preparation employed the immunoSEQ multiplex PCR assay. For most patients, genomic DNA was isolated using the Qiagen DNeasy Blood and Tissue Kit and was shipped frozen to Adaptive Biotechnologies for TCR sequencing. For most patients, high-throughput TCR-beta CDR3 sequencing of genomic DNA was performed by Adaptive Biotechnologies. The original pipeline was this. TCR sequencing data were retrieved from Adaptive's ImmunoSEQ software for some 17 patients, whereas a few other patients were processed with MiXCR and VDJtools. CD4 versus CD8 sorting errors were corrected by removing sequences found in both subsets at a frequency ratio below 5:1. Because the origin of CDR3 nucleotide sequences shared between donor and recipient could not be assigned, those sequences were removed. Alloreactive clones required at least 2-fold expansion over unstimulated cells and minimum CFSE-low frequency of 0.002% (template counts) or 0.001% (read counts). Clones detected in sequenced pre-transplant spleen, lymph node, or MLR CFSE-low populations of the donor or recipient were defined as mappable. The cumulative frequency of alloreactive clones was calculated as a percentage of all sequences, weighted by copy number. TCRdb retrieved this table from immuneACCESS and kept in-frame rearrangements only. Not all clones are present; in checked studies, unresolved V genes account for under half, and no reason is known for the remainder. D and trimming come from the DNA, and the V and J calls and clone size come from that table. This sample is represented by tens of thousands of clones; around 93% of them were singletons. Of the sample, 0.45% to 0.6% is held by the ten largest clones.

The germline V gene encodes CDR1 SGDLS and CDR2 YYNGEE. The CDR3 goes from the cysteine to the phenylalanine over 14 residues. Just CDR3 DNA is preserved here, 42 bases in frame from base 1. Trimming removed 0 bases from V and 6 bases from J, leaving 12 bases between the germline ends. Summary of the overall study and its limitations: Conclusions were limited by the relatively low number and heterogeneity of intestinal transplant patients. GvH clones turned up in recipient bone marrow, with some appearing earlier in ileal mucosa or blood, a pattern consistent with an intestinal mucosal origin. Peak levels of circulating GvH clones were associated with declines in HvG clones early after transplant. Patients with donor T cell macrochimerism had high GvH to HvG T cell clonal ratios in their allografts.

This clone appeared a single time. Which antigen it targets is not known. No per-base quality is available; no much larger clone lies one base away. Per the publication, the time point label means: cells obtained before transplantation from donor or recipient. CD3+CD4+ and CD3+CD8+ populations were FACS-sorted from unstimulated pre-transplant donor and recipient cells taken from spleen or lymph nodes. Here the sequenced sample was unstimulated CD8+ T cells sorted from spleen or lymph node cells, taken before intestinal transplant. The sequence links TRBV9 to TRBJ1-1; the D region possibly corresponds to TRBD1 (6 bases align). This receptor was obtained from a human donor who received an intestinal transplant. The CDR3 region: CASSVEQGGAEAFF. The nucleotide sequence is TGTGCCAGCAGCGTAGAACAGGGTGGCGCTGAAGCTTTCTTT.